This T cell receptor beta chain was retrieved from a study of cytomegalovirus exposure and HLA in healthy donors. Primers for the PCR totalled 60 Vbeta and 13 Jbeta. Generated by immunoSEQ multiplex PCR, the TCRdb table keeps only in-frame clones and is missing some. The sample carries fewer than 250,000 clones, over 60% recorded once. The CDR3 covers 16 residues. V was cut by 1 base and J by 3 bases, with 14 bases left in between. CDR1 and CDR2 from the germline V gene are SGHRS and YFSETQ. The gene calls are TRBV5-1 and TRBJ1-3; the D gene is possibly TRBD1 (5 bases). The sample was PBMCs. The source is a woman aged 30 to 39 in good health and CMV-seropositive. CDR3 region: CASSLSPRDVGNTIYF. CDR3 sequence (DNA): TGCGCCAGCAGCTTGTCACCGCGGGACGTTGGAAACACCATATATTTT.